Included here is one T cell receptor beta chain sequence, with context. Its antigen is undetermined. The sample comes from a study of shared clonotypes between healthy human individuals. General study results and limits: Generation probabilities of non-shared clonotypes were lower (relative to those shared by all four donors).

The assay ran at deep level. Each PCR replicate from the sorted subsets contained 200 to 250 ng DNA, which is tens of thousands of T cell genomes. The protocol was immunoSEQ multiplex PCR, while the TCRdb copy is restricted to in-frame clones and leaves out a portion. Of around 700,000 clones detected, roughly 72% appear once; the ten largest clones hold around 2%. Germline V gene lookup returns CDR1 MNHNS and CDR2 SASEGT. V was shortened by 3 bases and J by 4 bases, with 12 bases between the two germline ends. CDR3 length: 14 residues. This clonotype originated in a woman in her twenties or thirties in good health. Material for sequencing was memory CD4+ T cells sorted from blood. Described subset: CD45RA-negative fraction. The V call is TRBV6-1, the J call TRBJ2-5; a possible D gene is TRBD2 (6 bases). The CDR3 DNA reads TGTGCCAGCAGTGAGATCAAGGGAGGAGAGACCCAGTACTTC. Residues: CASSEIKGGETQYF.